This record covers a single T cell receptor beta chain. The identical CDR3 is also encoded by other nucleotide sequences in the sample. From CD4+ cells came CD45RA+ naive and CD45RA-negative memory subsets. The sample originates from a study of shared clonotypes between healthy human individuals. Study at large: Each donor's CD4 naive and CD4 memory cells filled three plates apiece, CD8 naive two, and CD8 memory one.

Generated by immunoSEQ multiplex PCR, the TCRdb table keeps only in-frame clones and is missing some. The sample includes over a million clones, roughly 75% of them seen just once. Germline loops: CDR1 SGHRS, CDR2 YFSETQ. Trimming at V came to 3 bases and at J to 4 bases, leaving 3 bases not matched to a gene. CDR3 size: 15 residues. The source material was memory CD4+ T cells sorted from blood. Subset here: CD45RA-negative fraction. This clonotype originated in a young man in good health. V and J are TRBV5-1 and TRBJ2-1, with TRBD2 identical over 11 bases. This CDR3 reads CASSSGTSGYNEQFF. DNA of the CDR3: TGCGCCAGCAGCTCGGGGACTAGCGGATACAATGAGCAGTTCTTC.